These 3 T cell receptor beta chains share one sample of origin, sequenced in a study of molecular identifiers for immune sequencing clone quantification. TCRdb used MiXCR to reprocess the PCR reads, holding one entry per CDR3 protein. The sample consists of some 680,000 distinct CDR3 sequences, over 25% of them appearing once. The sequencing sample was made of naive CD8+ T cells from blood, with Jurkat cell RNA spiked in. Documented subset: FACS-sorted CD8+CD4-CCR7+CD45RA+ naive T cells. The receptors shown here come from a human donor in good health. Some libraries in this study had Jurkat cell RNA spiked in.

The chain recombines TRBV3-1 with TRBJ2-7; D not certain. V was shortened by 1 base and J by 1 base, with 11 bases between the two germline ends. CDR3 length equals 15 residues. CDR1 and CDR2 from the germline V gene are LGHDT and YNNKEL (reference sequence). The CDR3 is CASSQVPAVSYEQYF. The CDR3, as DNA: TGTGCCAGCAGCCAAGTCCCCGCCGTATCCTACGAGCAGTACTTC.

The chain has TRBV30 and TRBJ2-1; TRBD1 agrees at 10 bases. Germline trimming cut 3 bases from V and 4 bases from J; bases unmatched to any gene: 6. CDR1 is GTSNPN, CDR2 SVGIG, per germline (reference sequence). This CDR3 has 15 amino acids. In DNA form, the CDR3 reads TGTGCCTGGAGCGCCGGGACAGGGGTATACAATGAGCAGTTCTTC. Protein product: CAWSAGTGVYNEQFF.

This clonotype turned up a few times. One junction end does not reproduce the germline sequence, and a read error may be involved. The J gene is TRBJ2-5, the V gene TRBV29-1, with TRBD2 matching 11 bases. The CDR3 runs to 16 residues. From germline, CDR1 is SQVTM and CDR2 ANQGSEA. This CDR3 is CSVERLAGGPGEPQYF. The CDR3 coding sequence is TGCAGCGTTGAAAGATTAGCGGGGGGGCCGGGAGAGCCCCAGTACTTC. Combining the CDR3 with reference TRBV29-1 and TRBJ2-5 gives the whole variable domain SAVISQKPSRDICQRGTSLTIQCQVDSQVTMMFWYRQQPGQSLTLIATANQGSEATYESGFVIDKFPISRPNLTFSTLTVSNMSPEDSSIYLCSVERLAGGPGEPQYFGPGTRLLVL.